The 14 T cell receptor beta chains reported below all come from one sample, sequenced in a study of shared clonotypes between healthy human individuals. Assay used: immunoSEQ multiplex PCR; TCRdb lists only in-frame clones, some missing. The sample lists hundreds of thousands of clones, roughly 70% occurring once. The specimen was memory CD4+ T cells sorted from blood. Regarding subset: CD45RA-negative fraction. Receptors were obtained from a woman under 40 in good health.

The chain is built from TRBV7-9 and TRBJ1-3, with D hard to call. Trimming shortened V by 1 base and J by 0 bases, and 10 bases separated the two germline ends. Germline V lookup: CDR1 SEHNR, CDR2 FQNEAQ (reference sequence). The CDR3 covers 16 residues. In DNA form, the CDR3 reads TGTGCCAGCAGCTTAGGTGCGTCCGGCTCTGGAAACACCATATATTTT. It yields the protein CASSLGASGSGNTIYF.

V is TRBV19 and J is TRBJ2-2; D may be TRBD2 (5 bases). Per the germline V gene, CDR1 is LNHDA and CDR2 is SQIVND (reference sequence). V lost 9 bases, J lost 0 bases, and 17 bases lay in between. The CDR3 spans 16 residues. DNA for the CDR3: TGTGCCAGCAACCCGCGGGCGCGGACGAACACCGGGGAGCTGTTTTTT. Protein sequence: CASNPRARTNTGELFF.

V usage is TRBV5-4 and J usage is TRBJ2-1; 8 bases agree with TRBD2. This CDR3 has 17 residues. The ends lost 0 bases at V and 4 bases at J; junction bases unmatched: 9. Germline V gene lookup returns CDR1 SGHNT and CDR2 YYREEE (reference sequence). For the CDR3, the DNA is TGTGCCAGCAGCTTGGCCCAGGGTAGCGGGATGTACAATGAGCAGTTCTTC. It codes for CASSLAQGSGMYNEQFF. Supplemented by reference TRBV5-4 and TRBJ2-1, the full variable domain reads ETGVTQSPTHLIKTRGQQVTLRCSSQSGHNTVSWYQQALGQGPQFIFQYYREEENGRGNFPPRFSGLQFPNYSSELNVNALELDDSALYLCASSLAQGSGMYNEQFFGPGTRLTVL.

CDR3 sequence (DNA): TGTGCCAGCAGAGCAAGCGGGAACCCAACAGATACGCAGTATTTT. It translates to CASRASGNPTDTQYF. This rearrangement joins TRBV2 to TRBJ2-3; 7 nucleotides align to TRBD2. Trimming removed 6 bases from V and 3 bases from J; junction bases left unmatched: 9. Germline CDR1 is SNHLY and CDR2 is FYNNEI. The CDR3 consists of 15 residues. Variable domain in full (rest from reference TRBV2 and TRBJ2-3): EPEVTQTPSHQVTQMGQEVILRCVPISNHLYFYWYRQILGQKVEFLVSFYNNEISEKSEIFDDQFSVERPDGSNFTLKIRSTKLEDSAMYFCASRASGNPTDTQYFGPGTRLTVL.

This clone was recorded only once. The chain joins TRBV7-9 to TRBJ2-1; 7 bases agree with TRBD2. The CDR3 has 16 residues. J lost 0 bases, V lost 5 bases, and 7 bases had no gene match. CDR1 and CDR2 from the germline V gene are SEHNR and FQNEAQ (reference sequence). The CDR3 here is CASSMTSGISYNEQFF. The CDR3 DNA reads TGTGCCAGCAGCATGACCAGCGGGATCTCCTACAATGAGCAGTTCTTC.

The chain recombines TRBV7-2 with TRBJ1-5; TRBD1 agrees at 9 bases. CDR3 length: 15 amino acids. With 5 bases clipped from V and 3 bases from J, the junction kept 5 bases outside the gene matches. The germline CDR1 and CDR2 sequences are SGHTA and FQGNSA. The CDR3 reads CASSRRTGVNQPQHF. For the CDR3, the DNA is TGTGCCAGCAGCCGACGGACAGGGGTCAATCAGCCCCAGCATTTT.

The J gene is TRBJ1-5, the V gene TRBV6-1; D gene unclear. Between the trimmed V and J ends, which lost 4 bases and 0 bases, there was a span of 10 bases. This CDR3 has 15 amino acids. In germline, CDR1 is MNHNS, CDR2 SASEGT. The CDR3 DNA reads TGTGCCAGCAGTGGGGGAGACTATAGCAATCAGCCCCAGCATTTT. Translated: CASSGGDYSNQPQHF.

The gene calls are TRBV5-1 and TRBJ1-2; maybe TRBD1 (5 bases). V dropped 0 bases and J dropped 0 bases, with 6 bases sitting between them. Germline V gene sequence: CDR1 SGHRS, CDR2 YFSETQ. The CDR3 runs 14 residues. The CDR3 is CASSLGQPNYGYTF. Here the CDR3 DNA reads TGCGCCAGCAGCTTGGGACAGCCTAACTATGGCTACACCTTC.

This sequence joins TRBV4-1 and TRBJ2-1; no definite D call. Germline CDR1 MGHRA, CDR2 YSYEKL. The CDR3 is made up of 13 amino acids. V lost 1 base and J 5 bases, leaving 6 bases between the germline ends. CDR3 sequence: CASSQGYDNEQFF. CDR3 sequence (DNA): TGCGCCAGCAGCCAAGGATATGACAATGAGCAGTTCTTC.

V gene TRBV5-8 combines with J gene TRBJ2-7; possibly TRBD1 or TRBD2 for D (5 bases each). Germline V gene lookup returns CDR1 SGHTS and CDR2 YDEGEE. V lost 4 bases to trimming and J lost 3 bases, with 11 bases between them. The CDR3 length is 13 residues. As DNA, the CDR3 is TGTGCCAGCAGCCAGGGACGTAACTACGAGCAGTACTTC. It is translated as CASSQGRNYEQYF.

This chain connects TRBV6-1 to TRBJ2-3; TRBD2 agrees at 7 bases. V gave up 6 bases and J gave up 3 bases; unmatched junction bases: 9. CDR3 length equals 15 residues. The germline gives CDR1 MNHNS, CDR2 SASEGT. The CDR3 coding sequence is TGTGCCAGCAGCCCAGAGGGACTAAGGACAGATACGCAGTATTTT. It is translated as CASSPEGLRTDTQYF.

This chain joins TRBV7-9 and TRBJ2-1; D is unclear. Germline V gene sequence: CDR1 SEHNR, CDR2 FQNEAQ (reference sequence). CDR3 length: 14 residues. V lost 6 bases, J lost 0 bases, and 9 bases lay in between. CDR3 nucleotide sequence: TGTGCCAGCAGAGCTGGGGTCTCCTACAATGAGCAGTTCTTC. It encodes CASRAGVSYNEQFF.

The rearrangement links TRBV5-1 to TRBJ2-5; D remains unclear. The germline CDR1 and CDR2 sequences are SGHRS and YFSETQ. The germline V and J ends were trimmed by 0 bases and 7 bases, with 13 bases remaining between them. The CDR3 is 14 residues long. CDR3: CASSLAEPLRTQYF. In nucleotides, the CDR3 is TGCGCCAGCAGCTTGGCCGAGCCCCTGAGGACCCAGTACTTC.

This clone has a count of ten or more. The chain has TRBV6-1 and TRBJ1-1, with no clear D. V was shortened by 7 bases and J by 0 bases, with 12 bases between the two germline ends. Germline-derived CDR1 and CDR2 are MNHNS and SASEGT. This CDR3 region has 14 residues. CDR3 bases: TGTGCCAGCACGTGGAGTCACTTGAACACTGAAGCTTTCTTT. Translation gives CASTWSHLNTEAFF.